The present entry profiles one T cell receptor beta chain with its context. The sample comes from a study of control samples from healthy donors and cancer patients. CDR1 and CDR2 from the germline V gene are LGHDT and YNNKEL (reference sequence). J lost 2 bases, V lost 3 bases, and 6 bases had no gene match. This CDR3 region has 15 residues. The assay was immunoSEQ multiplex PCR, and TCRdb's table has in-frame clones only and misses some. The data contain 130,000 to 150,000 clones, 75% to 90% of them singletons. The TCR originated in a man aged 25 to 45 in good health. The rearrangement joins TRBV3-1 (or the pseudogene TRBV3-2) to TRBJ2-5; 7 nucleotides agree with TRBD1. Sequencing input: blood. CDR3 nucleotides: TGTGCCAGCAGCCAGTCACGGACAGGACAAGAGACCCAGTACTTC. It translates to CASSQSRTGQETQYF.